This TCR beta chain was profiled in a study of regulatory T cells in long-lasting Graves disease. Across the study: Graves' patients with a new diagnosis had received antithyroid drugs under 3 months.

Time point: newly diagnosed GD, antithyroid drugs for less than 3 months. Researchers made the TCR library from RNA that was extracted from PBMCs. Investigators prepared the TCR beta libraries by applying iRepertoire HTBI primers and Arm-PCR of CDR3 regions. Authors' methods: Among the samples, 50 to 80 TRBV and 13 to 15 TRBJ segments were identified. From the multiplex PCR reads, TCRdb called clonotypes with MiXCR, one entry per CDR3 protein. Clone size and V and J calls follow TCRdb, not the original study. This table has about half a million distinct CDR3 sequences, about 11% appearing once. Findings of the study overall: Persistent-disease Graves' patients showed less TCR diversity than new cases. Persistent disease showed a preference for TRBV28, TRBJ1-2 and TRBJ2-5.

V shed 4 bases, J shed 10 bases, and the junction held 13 bases outside the gene matches. The CDR3 sequence is 15 residues long. CDR1 is SGHTA, CDR2 FQGNSA, per germline. This clonotype was detected once. What it binds is not known. A much larger clone lies one base from this, so it may be a read error. These data were likewise used in another study, on T cells in Graves' hyperthyroidism and ophthalmopathy.

The chain uses TRBV7-2 and TRBJ2-1; 7 positions match TRBD1. The clonotype originates from a woman younger than 45 with Graves disease. Sequences were derived from peripheral blood mononuclear cells (PBMCs), sampled at new diagnosis, from a patient treated with antithyroid drugs. The CDR3 spells CASSSRQGISYEQFF. CDR3 coding DNA: TGTGCCAGCAGCTCTAGACAGGGAATCTCCTACGAGCAGTTCTTC. The variable domain in full, with the rest retrieved from reference TRBV7-2 and TRBJ2-1, is GAGVSQSPSNKVTEKGKDVELRCDPISGHTALYWYRQSLGQGLEFLIYFQGNSAPDKSGLPSDRFSAERTGGSVSTLTIQRTQQEDSAVYLCASSSRQGISYEQFFGPGTRLTVL.